A selection of T cell receptor beta chains follows, all from one sample in a study of cytomegalovirus exposure and HLA in healthy donors. Method: immunoSEQ multiplex PCR; TCRdb's copy keeps in-frame clones and lacks some. Of 150,000 to 200,000 clones in the sample, 70% to 80% are singletons; the top ten hold approximately 1.4%. Sequenced material: PBMCs. The receptors shown here come from a woman in her forties or fifties in good health and CMV-seronegative. Both conserved end residues are part of each CDR3. The order of the fields is CDR3 protein, CDR3 DNA, J gene, clone size, V gene, D gene. A D gene is named only where the DNA matches it firmly. The size entry is marked missing in some rows and otherwise reads once, few, many or a size class.

CASSVWTGYNEQFF | TGTGCCAGCAGCGTTTGGACAGGTTACAATGAGCAGTTCTTC | TRBJ2-1 | once | TRBV9 | TRBD1
CASSLDGSTGELFF | TGCGCCAGCAGCCTGGATGGCTCCACCGGGGAGCTGTTTTTT | TRBJ2-2 | NA | TRBV5-1 | NA
CASSRTGLANYGYTF | TGTGCCAGCAGTCGGACAGGTTTAGCTAACTATGGCTACACCTTC | TRBJ1-2 | NA | TRBV6-5 | TRBD1
CASSLGARGQETQYF | TGCGCCAGCAGCTTGGGTGCCAGGGGGCAAGAGACCCAGTACTTC | TRBJ2-5 | NA | TRBV5-1 | TRBD1
CASSLSSGYGYTF | TGTGCCAGCAGCTTAAGCTCCGGCTATGGCTACACCTTC | TRBJ1-2 | NA | TRBV7-6 | NA
CASTRAGGDYEQYF | TGTGCCAGCACCCGGGCGGGGGGGGACTACGAGCAGTACTTC | TRBJ2-7 | NA | TRBV5-4 | TRBD2
CASSYFPPRGNTEAFF | TGTGCCAGCAGTTACTTTCCCCCCCGGGGGAACACTGAAGCTTTCTTT | TRBJ1-1 | NA | TRBV6-5 | NA
CASSLETISPQHF | TGTGCCAGCAGCTTAGAGACTATAAGTCCCCAGCATTTT | TRBJ1-5 | once | TRBV7-6 | NA
CAWSVSSGLTDTQYF | TGTGCCTGGAGTGTATCTAGCGGCCTCACAGATACGCAGTATTTT | TRBJ2-3 | once | TRBV30 | TRBD2
CASSFPGQGGKNIQYF | TGTGCCAGCAGTTTTCCAGGACAGGGAGGCAAAAACATTCAGTACTTC | TRBJ2-4 | NA | TRBV28 | TRBD1
CASSRGPDGYTF | TGCGCCAGCAGCAGGGGTCCGGATGGCTACACCTTC | TRBJ1-2 | NA | TRBV5-1 | NA
CASKRDRGLNTEAFF | TGTGCCAGTAAGAGGGACAGGGGGCTGAACACTGAAGCTTTCTTT | TRBJ1-1 | NA | TRBV19 | TRBD1
CASSQGGGHSIDEQYF | TGCGCCAGCAGCCAAGGGGGGGGACACTCGATCGACGAGCAGTACTTC | TRBJ2-7 | NA | TRBV4-3 | NA
CASTTDNYYNEQFF | TGTGCCAGCACCACAGACAATTATTACAATGAGCAGTTCTTC | TRBJ2-1 | few | TRBV11-2 | NA
CASSEVASGGGGELFF | TGTGCCAGCAGTGAAGTGGCTAGCGGAGGGGGCGGGGAGCTGTTTTTT | TRBJ2-2 | NA | TRBV2 | NA
CASSNKGLAKNIQYF | TGTGCCAGTAGTAATAAGGGACTAGCCAAAAACATTCAGTACTTC | TRBJ2-4 | NA | TRBV19 | NA
CATSRDSLLAGIRNEQFF | TGTGCCACCAGCAGAGATTCGTTGCTAGCGGGGATAAGGAATGAGCAGTTCTTC | TRBJ2-1 | NA | TRBV15 | TRBD2
CASSQASGVTGEQYF | TGCGCCAGCAGCCAAGCCTCTGGGGTGACAGGCGAGCAGTACTTC | TRBJ2-7 | NA | TRBV4-1 | NA
CASSKDSNSPLHF | TGTGCCAGCAGCAAAGACAGCAATTCACCCCTCCACTTT | TRBJ1-6 | NA | TRBV7-8 | NA